These 31 T cell receptor beta chains came from one sample sequenced in a study of blood T cell repertoires in COVID-19. The method was immunoSEQ multiplex PCR; TCRdb's version includes in-frame clones alone and lacks a portion of them. The sample has 200,000 to 250,000 clones, 88% seen once. The source material was peripheral blood. The receptors here all came from a man aged 18 to 35 with active or convalescent COVID-19.

V gene TRBV5-4 combines with J gene TRBJ2-1, with D possibly matching TRBD2 (5 bases). The V end lost 1 base, the J end lost 0 bases, and 11 bases lay between the germline ends. Germline V lookup: CDR1 SGHNT, CDR2 YYREEE (reference sequence). The CDR3 has 16 amino acids. Here the CDR3 reads CASSLSKGSSYNEQFF. CDR3 DNA sequence: TGTGCCAGCAGCTTGTCGAAAGGGAGCTCCTACAATGAGCAGTTCTTC. Supplemented by reference TRBV5-4 and TRBJ2-1, the full variable domain reads ETGVTQSPTHLIKTRGQQVTLRCSSQSGHNTVSWYQQALGQGPQFIFQYYREEENGRGNFPPRFSGLQFPNYSSELNVNALELDDSALYLCASSLSKGSSYNEQFFGPGTRLTVL.

V is TRBV30 and J is TRBJ1-1; D not certain. CDR1 GTSNPN and CDR2 SVGIG come from the germline V gene (reference sequence). V lost 2 bases and J 8 bases, leaving 9 bases between the germline ends. The length of the CDR3 is 11 residues. DNA of the CDR3: TGTGCCTGGAGTCAAACGGGAGAAGCTTTCTTT. Translating gives CAWSQTGEAFF.

There are a few counts of this clone. The rearrangement links TRBV11-2 to TRBJ2-7; 8 nucleotides line up with TRBD1. The V segment lost 5 bases and the J segment 3 bases; nucleotides outside the gene matches: 9. Germline V gives CDR1 SGHAT, CDR2 FQNNGV. This CDR3 region has 15 residues. The CDR3 DNA reads TGTGCCAGCAGCCAGGACAGGGATCTGGGCTACGAGCAGTACTTC. It translates to CASSQDRDLGYEQYF.

The CDR3 nucleotides read TGCGCCAGTGTAAATCCCACAGGGCCCACCGGGGAGCTGTTTTTT. Its translation is CASVNPTGPTGELFF. The chain links TRBV5-1 to TRBJ2-2, with D perhaps matching TRBD1 (6 bases). V lost 8 bases, J lost 4 bases, and 18 bases lay in between. The V gene's germline CDR1 is SGHRS and CDR2 YFSETQ. The CDR3 runs to 15 residues. Based on the CDR3 plus reference TRBV5-1 and TRBJ2-2, the full variable domain is KAGVTQTPRYLIKTRGQQVTLSCSPISGHRSVSWYQQTPGQGLQFLFEYFSETQRNKGNFPGRFSGRQFSNSRSEMNVSTLELGDSALYLCASVNPTGPTGELFFGEGSRLTVL.

This chain joins TRBV9 and TRBJ2-1; 9 bases agree with TRBD2. V lost 3 bases, J lost 3 bases, and 10 bases stayed unmatched. This CDR3 spans 17 amino acids. Looked up from germline, CDR1 is SGDLS and CDR2 is YYNGEE. The chain's CDR3 is CASSAFLAGVNYNEQFF. CDR3 in DNA: TGTGCCAGCAGCGCATTTTTAGCGGGAGTAAACTACAATGAGCAGTTCTTC.

A single count supports this clone. The rearrangement links TRBV5-4 to TRBJ2-2; D may be TRBD2 (6 bases). The CDR3 covers 16 residues. Germline values: CDR1 SGHNT, CDR2 YYREEE (reference sequence). V dropped 4 bases and J dropped 1 base, with 14 bases sitting between them. The CDR3 nucleotides are TGTGCCAGCAGCCCGGGGTTAGCGGTGAACACCGGGGAGCTGTTTTTT. It encodes CASSPGLAVNTGELFF.

The V call is TRBV7-2, the J call TRBJ1-3; 9 bases are shared with TRBD1. The CDR3 spans 16 residues. Germline lookup yields CDR1 SGHTA and CDR2 FQGNSA. V shed 7 bases, J shed 2 bases, and the junction held 9 bases outside the gene matches. This chain's CDR3 is CASTFQGQGTGNTIYF. The CDR3 nucleotides read TGTGCCAGCACCTTCCAAGGACAGGGGACTGGAAACACCATATATTTT.

This clone was detected only once. The chain employs TRBV2 and TRBJ2-1; 8 bases fit TRBD2. V lost 8 bases and J lost 0; bases outside the gene matches: 6. Germline CDR1 is SNHLY and CDR2 is FYNNEI. The CDR3 has 15 residues. In DNA form, the CDR3 reads TGTGCCAGCTACAGCGGGAGCAGCTCCTACAATGAGCAGTTCTTC. Residues: CASYSGSSSYNEQFF.

The chain is built from TRBV9 and TRBJ2-1; 7 bases match TRBD2. This CDR3 spans 16 amino acids. The V segment lost 0 bases and the J segment 6 bases; nucleotides outside the gene matches: 9. Germline V CDR1 and CDR2: SGDLS, YYNGEE. The CDR3 sequence is CASSVEGGRIGNEQFF. CDR3 coding DNA: TGTGCCAGCAGCGTAGAGGGAGGGAGGATAGGCAATGAGCAGTTCTTC.

CDR3 sequence: CAWSFTAASEQYF. CDR3 bases: TGTGCCTGGAGTTTTACCGCAGCTAGCGAGCAGTACTTC. V is TRBV30 and J is TRBJ2-7; the D is unclear. V dropped 2 bases and J dropped 6 bases, with 14 bases sitting between them. The CDR3 spans 13 residues. Per the germline V gene, CDR1 is GTSNPN and CDR2 is SVGIG (reference sequence).

This clone was recorded once. The chain combines TRBV19 with TRBJ1-5, with D unresolved. V lost 1 base and J lost 2, with 12 bases in between. This CDR3 contains 16 residues. Per germline, CDR1 LNHDA and CDR2 SQIVND (reference sequence). CDR3 protein: CASSIVEGWGNQPQHF. In DNA form, the CDR3 reads TGTGCCAGTAGTATAGTTGAGGGCTGGGGCAATCAGCCCCAGCATTTT.

This rearrangement joins TRBV9 to TRBJ1-4; a possible D gene is TRBD1 (6 bases). The CDR3 is made up of 17 amino acids. V was trimmed by 0 bases and J by 0 bases, leaving 12 bases between them. Germline CDR1 is SGDLS and CDR2 is YYNGEE. CDR3 protein: CASSVEDSLATNEKLFF. The CDR3 DNA reads TGTGCCAGCAGCGTAGAGGACAGCCTTGCAACTAATGAAAAACTGTTTTTT. The full variable domain, its missing parts supplied by reference TRBV9 and TRBJ1-4, is DSGVTQTPKHLITATGQRVTLRCSPRSGDLSVYWYQQSLDQGLQFLIQYYNGEERAKGNILERFSAQQFPDLHSELNLSSLELGDSALYFCASSVEDSLATNEKLFFGSGTQLSVL.

This chain joins TRBV28 and TRBJ1-2, with 9 nucleotides matching TRBD1. In germline, CDR1 is MDHEN, CDR2 SYDVKM. V was clipped by 6 bases and J by 1 base; unmatched bases: 9. The CDR3 sequence is 16 residues long. The CDR3 DNA reads TGTGCCAGCAGCTTACGACGGACAGGGGATAACTATGGCTACACCTTC. Protein: CASSLRRTGDNYGYTF.

This chain joins TRBV10-1 and TRBJ2-1; D not resolved. Germline V lookup: CDR1 WNHNN, CDR2 SYGVQD (reference sequence). This CDR3 region has 14 residues. V lost 4 bases, J lost 2 bases, and 9 bases lay in between. CDR3 protein: CASSGGSPYNEQFF. The CDR3 DNA is TGCGCCAGCAGTGGTGGCAGTCCCTACAATGAGCAGTTCTTC.

The rearrangement links TRBV27 to TRBJ2-1; possible D gene TRBD1, 6 bases. This CDR3 contains 19 residues. Trimming took off 3 bases at V and 0 bases at J, with 21 bases between the two ends. Per germline, CDR1 MNHEY and CDR2 SMNVEV (reference sequence). The CDR3 nucleotides read TGTGCCAGCAGTTTTTACGGGTCGGGACACTCCACCTCCTACAATGAGCAGTTCTTC. Amino acids: CASSFYGSGHSTSYNEQFF.

The V call is TRBV28, the J call TRBJ1-3; TRBD1 agrees at 7 bases. The ends lost 1 base at V and 0 bases at J; junction bases unmatched: 3. Germline-derived CDR1 and CDR2 are MDHEN and SYDVKM. The CDR3 has 16 amino acids. The CDR3 DNA reads TGTGCCAGCAGTTTATTGTCAGGGGGCTCTGGAAACACCATATATTTT. It is translated as CASSLLSGGSGNTIYF.

The V call is TRBV28, the J call TRBJ2-7; 12 positions match TRBD2. V was pared by 8 bases and J by 2 bases, with 4 bases of the junction left unmatched. The CDR3 extends over 14 amino acids. Germline V gives CDR1 MDHEN, CDR2 SYDVKM. DNA of the CDR3: TGTGCCAGCTGGACTAGCGGGGCACCCTACGAGCAGTACTTC. Translating it yields CASWTSGAPYEQYF.

The rearrangement links TRBV6-5 to TRBJ2-2; 8 positions match TRBD2. Losses at the gene ends were 8 bases for V and 1 base for J; bases not matched to a gene: 6. The CDR3 totals 15 residues. Germline V lookup: CDR1 MNHEY, CDR2 SVGAGI. The CDR3 loop is CASWREAVNTGELFF. The CDR3 DNA reads TGTGCCAGCTGGCGGGAGGCCGTGAACACCGGGGAGCTGTTTTTT.

V gene TRBV27 combines with J gene TRBJ1-2; 8 nucleotides match TRBD1. The CDR3 has 17 amino acids. Germline V gene data show CDR1 as MNHEY and CDR2 as SMNVEV (reference sequence). Unmatched junction bases numbered 20, after V lost 6 bases and J lost 8 bases. The CDR3 spells CASSQFGLSGQAGGYTF. In nucleotides, the CDR3 is TGTGCCAGCAGCCAGTTCGGCCTTTCGGGACAGGCTGGCGGCTACACCTTC.

The chain joins TRBV12-3 or TRBV12-4 to TRBJ1-2, with TRBD1 as a possible D gene (5 bases). Deletions cut 6 bases from V and 4 bases from J, with 12 bases between. The CDR3 runs to 13 residues. CDR3 nucleotide sequence: TGTGCCAGCAGCACCGACAGACGCTATGGCTACACCTTC. Protein sequence: CASSTDRRYGYTF.

The CDR3 nucleotides read TGCGCCAGCAGCTTGGTGCCGGGACAGGGTTACTCACCCCTCCACTTT. Translation: CASSLVPGQGYSPLHF. The chain links TRBV5-1 to TRBJ1-6; 9 nucleotides agree with TRBD1. Germline V gene lookup returns CDR1 SGHRS and CDR2 YFSETQ. CDR3 length equals 16 residues. J gave up 10 bases and V 0 bases, and 8 bases lay outside the gene matches.

The chain joins TRBV30 to TRBJ2-2; tentative D call: TRBD2 (6 bases). Germline-derived CDR1 and CDR2 are GTSNPN and SVGIG (reference sequence). The V and J ends lost 2 bases and 11 bases respectively, with 12 bases between them. The CDR3 sequence is 12 residues long. The CDR3 nucleotides read TGTGCCTGGAGTCTGTCGGAGGGAGAGCTGTTTTTT. It translates to CAWSLSEGELFF.

This chain links TRBV28 with TRBJ2-7; D is unclear. Germline lookup yields CDR1 MDHEN and CDR2 SYDVKM. Between the trimmed V and J ends, which lost 3 bases and 5 bases, there was a span of 8 bases. This CDR3 is 12 amino acids long. Here the CDR3 DNA reads TGTGCCAGCAGTTTGTCAGGTAACGAGCAGTACTTC. Its protein product is CASSLSGNEQYF. Supplemented by reference TRBV28 and TRBJ2-7, the full variable domain reads DVKVTQSSRYLVKRTGEKVFLECVQDMDHENMFWYRQDPGLGLRLIYFSYDVKMKEKGDIPEGYSVSREKKERFSLILESASTNQTSMYLCASSLSGNEQYFGPGTRLTVT.

This chain links TRBV6-5 with TRBJ2-5, with 10 bases aligning to TRBD2. Germline CDR1 reads MNHEY; CDR2 reads SVGAGI. This CDR3 has 16 amino acids. Trimming took 4 bases from V and 5 from J; bases not matched to a gene: 10. CDR3: CASSSGTSVTPETQYF. The CDR3 DNA reads TGTGCCAGCAGTTCCGGGACTAGCGTAACCCCGGAGACCCAGTACTTC.

The rearrangement links TRBV19 to TRBJ2-7, with TRBD2 identical over 11 bases. Trimming cost V 1 base and J 1 base; bases outside gene matches: 15. This CDR3 comprises 20 residues. Germline values: CDR1 LNHDA, CDR2 SQIVND (reference sequence). The CDR3 spells CASSIGPSTSGRSKSYEQYF. The CDR3 nucleotides are TGTGCCAGTAGTATAGGCCCCTCTACTAGCGGGAGAAGTAAGTCCTACGAGCAGTACTTC.

The rearrangement joins TRBV12-3 or TRBV12-4 to TRBJ1-2; D gene uncertain. V was shortened by 3 bases and J by 0 bases, with 5 bases between the two germline ends. CDR3 size: 13 residues. CDR3 in amino acids: CASSFQSNYGYTF. The CDR3 DNA sequence: TGTGCCAGCAGTTTCCAATCTAACTATGGCTACACCTTC.

The chain couples TRBV29-1 to TRBJ2-7; 7 positions agree with TRBD1. CDR3 length: 13 residues. Trimming took 6 bases from V and 6 from J; bases not matched to a gene: 11. Germline lookup yields CDR1 SQVTM and CDR2 ANQGSEA. CDR3 DNA sequence: TGCAGCGTCCGGGACAGACTCTCCCTCGAGCAGTACTTC. Its protein is CSVRDRLSLEQYF.

The chain couples TRBV27 to TRBJ2-7; TRBD2 might be the D (6 bases). Deletions cut 0 bases from V and 2 bases from J, with 17 bases between. CDR3 size: 17 residues. Germline V gives CDR1 MNHEY, CDR2 SMNVEV (reference sequence). The DNA of the CDR3 is TGTGCCAGCAGTTTATCGTGGCGGGGCGGGGAGACCTACGAGCAGTACTTC. It is translated as CASSLSWRGGETYEQYF.

This chain uses TRBV5-4 with TRBJ2-1; TRBD2 is a possible D gene (6 bases). Germline CDR1 SGHNT, CDR2 YYREEE (reference sequence). The CDR3 is 15 residues long. Trimming removed 4 bases at V and 0 bases at J, with 11 bases between. CDR3 sequence (DNA): TGTGCCAGCAGCAGGGACTCCTACTCCTACAATGAGCAGTTCTTC. Its protein is CASSRDSYSYNEQFF.

This chain links TRBV6-5 with TRBJ1-1; 7 bases map to TRBD1. The V gene's germline CDR1 is MNHEY and CDR2 SVGAGI. The trim removed 8 bases at V and 4 bases at J, leaving 10 bases unmatched. This CDR3 is built from 14 residues. The CDR3 region has the DNA TGTGCCAGCCGCTGGGACAGTTCCCCCACTGAAGCTTTCTTT. Translation: CASRWDSSPTEAFF.

This clone was seen a single time. V usage is TRBV5-1 and J usage is TRBJ2-3; 11 bases agree with TRBD2. V gave up 1 base and J gave up 5 bases; unmatched junction bases: 3. The CDR3 is made up of 15 amino acids. CDR1 is SGHRS, CDR2 YFSETQ, per germline. The CDR3 sequence: CASSLITSGRDTQYF. The CDR3 DNA reads TGCGCCAGCAGCTTGATCACTAGCGGGAGAGATACGCAGTATTTT.